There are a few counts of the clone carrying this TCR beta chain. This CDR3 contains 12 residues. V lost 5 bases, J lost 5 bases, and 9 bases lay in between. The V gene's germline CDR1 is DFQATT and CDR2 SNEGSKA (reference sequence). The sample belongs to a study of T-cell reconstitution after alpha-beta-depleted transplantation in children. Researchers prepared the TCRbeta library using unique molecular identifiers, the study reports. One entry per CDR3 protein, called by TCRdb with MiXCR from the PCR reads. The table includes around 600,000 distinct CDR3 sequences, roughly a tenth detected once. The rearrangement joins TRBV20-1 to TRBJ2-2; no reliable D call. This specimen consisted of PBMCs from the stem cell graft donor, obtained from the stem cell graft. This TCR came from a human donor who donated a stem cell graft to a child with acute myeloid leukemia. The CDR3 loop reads CSALGRTGELFF. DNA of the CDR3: TGCAGTGCTTTAGGTAGAACCGGGGAGCTGTTTTTT.